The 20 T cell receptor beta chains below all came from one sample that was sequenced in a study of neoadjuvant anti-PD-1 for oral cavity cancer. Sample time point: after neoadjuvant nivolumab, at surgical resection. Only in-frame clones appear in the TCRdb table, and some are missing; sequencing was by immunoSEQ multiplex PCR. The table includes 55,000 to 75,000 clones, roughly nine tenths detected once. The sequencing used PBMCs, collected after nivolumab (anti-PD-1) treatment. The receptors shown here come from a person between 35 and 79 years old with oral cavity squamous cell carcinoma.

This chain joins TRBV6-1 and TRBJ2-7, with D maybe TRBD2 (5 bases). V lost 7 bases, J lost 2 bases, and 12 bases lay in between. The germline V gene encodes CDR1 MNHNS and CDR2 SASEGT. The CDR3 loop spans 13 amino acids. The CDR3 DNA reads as TGTGCCAGCACCCAGCGGCAGCCCTACGAGCAGTACTTC. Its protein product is CASTQRQPYEQYF.

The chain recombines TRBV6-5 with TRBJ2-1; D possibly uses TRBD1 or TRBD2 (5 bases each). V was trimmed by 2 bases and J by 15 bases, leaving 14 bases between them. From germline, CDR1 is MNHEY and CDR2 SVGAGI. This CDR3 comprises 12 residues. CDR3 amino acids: CASSYAPGPLFF. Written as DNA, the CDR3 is TGTGCCAGCAGTTACGCTCCGGGACCCTTGTTCTTC.

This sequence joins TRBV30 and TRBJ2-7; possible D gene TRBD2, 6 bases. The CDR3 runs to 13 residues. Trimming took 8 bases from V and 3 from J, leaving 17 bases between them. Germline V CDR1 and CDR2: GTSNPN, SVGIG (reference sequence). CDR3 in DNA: TGTGCCGGGGCCCGTCGGGGGAACTACGAGCAGTACTTC. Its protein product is CAGARRGNYEQYF.

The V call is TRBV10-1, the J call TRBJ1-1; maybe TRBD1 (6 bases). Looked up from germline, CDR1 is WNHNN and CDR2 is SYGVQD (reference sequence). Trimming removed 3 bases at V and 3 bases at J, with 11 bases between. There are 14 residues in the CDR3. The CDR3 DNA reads TGCGCCAGCAGTGACCTCAGGGGTGACACTGAAGCTTTCTTT. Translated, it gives CASSDLRGDTEAFF.

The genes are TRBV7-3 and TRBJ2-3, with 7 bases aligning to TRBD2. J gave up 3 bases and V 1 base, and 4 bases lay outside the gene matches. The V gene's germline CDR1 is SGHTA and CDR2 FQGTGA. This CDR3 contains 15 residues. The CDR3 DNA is TGTGCCAGCAGCTTAAGTCCGGGGGGAACAGATACGCAGTATTTT. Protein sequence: CASSLSPGGTDTQYF.

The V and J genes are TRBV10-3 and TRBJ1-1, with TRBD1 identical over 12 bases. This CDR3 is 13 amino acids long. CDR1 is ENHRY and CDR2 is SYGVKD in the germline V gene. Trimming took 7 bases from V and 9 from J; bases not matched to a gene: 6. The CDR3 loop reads CAINPGQGAQAFF. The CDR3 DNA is TGTGCCATCAATCCGGGACAGGGGGCTCAAGCTTTCTTT.

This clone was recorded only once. CDR3 sequence (DNA): TGTGCCATCAGTGGGGCCCCCGAAGTGCCCCAGCATTTT. It is translated as CAISGAPEVPQHF. The rearrangement uses TRBV10-3 and TRBJ1-5, with unresolved D. This CDR3 spans 13 amino acids. In germline, CDR1 is ENHRY, CDR2 SYGVKD. Deletions cut 4 bases from V and 9 bases from J, with 13 bases between.

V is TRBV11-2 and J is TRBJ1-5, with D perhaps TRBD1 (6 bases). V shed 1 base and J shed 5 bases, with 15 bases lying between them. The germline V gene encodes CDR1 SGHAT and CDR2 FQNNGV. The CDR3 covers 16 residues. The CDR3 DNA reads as TGTGCCAGCAGCTTAGGGGTAGGCAGGGGCCATCAGCCCCAGCATTTT. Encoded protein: CASSLGVGRGHQPQHF.

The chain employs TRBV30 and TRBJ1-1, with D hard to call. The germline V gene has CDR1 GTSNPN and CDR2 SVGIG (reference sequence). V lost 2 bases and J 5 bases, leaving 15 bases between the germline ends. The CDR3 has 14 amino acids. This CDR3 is CAWSKLREGTEAFF. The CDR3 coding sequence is TGTGCCTGGAGTAAACTAAGGGAGGGTACTGAAGCTTTCTTT.

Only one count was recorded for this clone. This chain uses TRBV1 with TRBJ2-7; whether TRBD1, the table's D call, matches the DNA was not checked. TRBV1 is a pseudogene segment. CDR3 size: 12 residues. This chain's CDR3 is CTKSTGAYEQYF. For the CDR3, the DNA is TGCACCAAGAGCACAGGGGCCTACGAGCAGTACTTC.

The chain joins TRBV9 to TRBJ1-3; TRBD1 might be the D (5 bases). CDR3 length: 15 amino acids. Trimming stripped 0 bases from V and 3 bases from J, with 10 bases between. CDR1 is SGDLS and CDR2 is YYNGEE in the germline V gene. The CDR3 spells CASSVGQGGGNTIYF. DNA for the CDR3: TGTGCCAGCAGCGTAGGCCAGGGCGGTGGAAACACCATATATTTT.

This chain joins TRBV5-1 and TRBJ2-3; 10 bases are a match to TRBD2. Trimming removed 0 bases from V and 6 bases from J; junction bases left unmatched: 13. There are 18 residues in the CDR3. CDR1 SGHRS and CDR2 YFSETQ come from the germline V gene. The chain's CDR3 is CASSLAPLAGVGSDTQYF. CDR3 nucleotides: TGCGCCAGCAGCTTGGCCCCGCTAGCGGGAGTAGGGTCCGATACGCAGTATTTT.

DNA for the CDR3: TGTGCCAGCAGCCGAAGGGACTCTCGGACTGAAGCTTTCTTT. Its protein product is CASSRRDSRTEAFF. V gene TRBV6-5 combines with J gene TRBJ1-1; D perhaps matches TRBD1 (5 bases). The CDR3 contains 14 residues. CDR1 and CDR2 (germline): MNHEY, SVGAGI. The ends were cut back, 6 bases at V and 5 bases at J, with 16 bases in the middle.

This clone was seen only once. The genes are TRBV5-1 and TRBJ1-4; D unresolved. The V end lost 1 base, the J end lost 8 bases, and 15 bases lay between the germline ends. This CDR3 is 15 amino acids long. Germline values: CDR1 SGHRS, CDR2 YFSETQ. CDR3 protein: CASSLSLPGGEKLFF. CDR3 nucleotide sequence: TGCGCCAGCAGCTTGAGTCTTCCGGGAGGAGAAAAACTGTTTTTT.

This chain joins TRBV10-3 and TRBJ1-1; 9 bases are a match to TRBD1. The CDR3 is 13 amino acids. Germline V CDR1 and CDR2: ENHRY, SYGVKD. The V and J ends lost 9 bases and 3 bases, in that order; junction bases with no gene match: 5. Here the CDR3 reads CAMGTGSDTEAFF. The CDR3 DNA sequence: TGTGCCATGGGGACAGGGTCCGACACTGAAGCTTTCTTT.

The CDR3 here is CASSTDSLEQYF. The CDR3 DNA follows: TGTGCCAGCAGCACAGACTCCTTGGAGCAGTACTTC. The chain combines TRBV7-9 with TRBJ2-7; D ambiguous. The V end was cut by 5 bases, the J end by 7 bases, with 12 bases between. Germline CDR1 and CDR2: SEHNR and FQNEAQ (reference sequence). This CDR3 is built from 12 residues.

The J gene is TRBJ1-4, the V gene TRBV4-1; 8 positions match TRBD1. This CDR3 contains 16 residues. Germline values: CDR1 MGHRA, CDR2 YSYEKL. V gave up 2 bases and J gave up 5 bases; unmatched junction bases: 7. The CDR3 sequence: CASSQTIGTGNEKLFF. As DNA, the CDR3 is TGCGCCAGCAGCCAAACGATCGGGACAGGAAATGAAAAACTGTTTTTT.

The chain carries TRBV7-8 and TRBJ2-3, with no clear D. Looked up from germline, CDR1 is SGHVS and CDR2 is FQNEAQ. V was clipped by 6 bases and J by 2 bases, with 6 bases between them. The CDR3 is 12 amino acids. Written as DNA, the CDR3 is TGTGCCAGCAGTCCAGCCACAGATACGCAGTATTTT. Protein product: CASSPATDTQYF. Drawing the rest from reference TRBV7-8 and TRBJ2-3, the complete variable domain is GAGVSQSPRYKVAKRGQDVALRCDPISGHVSLFWYQQALGQGPEFLTYFQNEAQLDKSGLPSDRFFAERPEGSVSTLKIQRTQQEDSAVYLCASSPATDTQYFGPGTRLTVL.

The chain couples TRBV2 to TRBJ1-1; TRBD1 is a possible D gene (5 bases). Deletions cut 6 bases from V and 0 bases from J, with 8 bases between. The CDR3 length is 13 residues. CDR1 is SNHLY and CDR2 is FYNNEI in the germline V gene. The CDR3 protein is CASRDSMNTEAFF. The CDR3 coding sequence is TGTGCCAGCAGAGACAGTATGAACACTGAAGCTTTCTTT.

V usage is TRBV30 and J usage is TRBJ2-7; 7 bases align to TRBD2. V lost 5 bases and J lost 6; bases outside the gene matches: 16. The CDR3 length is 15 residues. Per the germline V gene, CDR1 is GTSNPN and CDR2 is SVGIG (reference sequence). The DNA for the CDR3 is TGTGCCTGGGATGGGACGTGGGGCGGGAGCGGCGAGCAGTACTTC. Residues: CAWDGTWGGSGEQYF.